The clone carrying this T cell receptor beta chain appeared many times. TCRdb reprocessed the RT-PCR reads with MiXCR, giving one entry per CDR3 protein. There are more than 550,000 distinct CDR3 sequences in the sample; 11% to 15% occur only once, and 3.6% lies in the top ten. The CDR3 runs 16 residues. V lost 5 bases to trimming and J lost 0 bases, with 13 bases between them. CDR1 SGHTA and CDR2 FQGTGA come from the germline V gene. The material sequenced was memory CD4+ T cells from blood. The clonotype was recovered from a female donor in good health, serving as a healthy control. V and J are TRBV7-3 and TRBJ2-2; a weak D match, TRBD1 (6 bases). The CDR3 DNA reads TGTGCCAGCAGCGACGGGACAAGAGCGAACACCGGGGAGCTGTTTTTT. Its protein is CASSDGTRANTGELFF.